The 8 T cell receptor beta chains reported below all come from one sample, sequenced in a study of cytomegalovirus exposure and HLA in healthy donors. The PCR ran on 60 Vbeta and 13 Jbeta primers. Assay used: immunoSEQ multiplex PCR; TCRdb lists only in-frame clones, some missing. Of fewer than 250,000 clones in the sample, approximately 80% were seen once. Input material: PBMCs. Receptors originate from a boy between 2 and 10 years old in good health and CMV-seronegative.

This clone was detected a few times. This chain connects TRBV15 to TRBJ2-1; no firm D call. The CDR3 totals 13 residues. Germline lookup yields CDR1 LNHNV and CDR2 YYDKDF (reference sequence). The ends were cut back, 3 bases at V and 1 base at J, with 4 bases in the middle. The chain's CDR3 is CATSSGSYNEQFF. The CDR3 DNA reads TGTGCCACCAGCAGCGGTTCCTACAATGAGCAGTTCTTC.

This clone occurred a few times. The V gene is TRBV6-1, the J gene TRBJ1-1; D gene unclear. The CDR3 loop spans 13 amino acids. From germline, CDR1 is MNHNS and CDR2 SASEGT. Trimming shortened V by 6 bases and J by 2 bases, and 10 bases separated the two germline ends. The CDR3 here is CASRARANTEAFF. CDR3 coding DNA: TGTGCCAGCAGAGCGCGGGCCAACACTGAAGCTTTCTTT.

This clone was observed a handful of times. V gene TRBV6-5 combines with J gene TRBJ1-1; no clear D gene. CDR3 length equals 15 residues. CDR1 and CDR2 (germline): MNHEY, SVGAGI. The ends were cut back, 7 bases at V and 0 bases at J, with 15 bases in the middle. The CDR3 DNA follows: TGTGCCAGCATATCGGGGTTGTACATGAACACTGAAGCTTTCTTT. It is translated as CASISGLYMNTEAFF.

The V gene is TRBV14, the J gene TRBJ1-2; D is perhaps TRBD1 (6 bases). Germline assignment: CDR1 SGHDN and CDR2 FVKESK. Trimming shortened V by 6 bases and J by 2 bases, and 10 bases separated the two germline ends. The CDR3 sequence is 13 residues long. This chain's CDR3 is CASRATGNYGYTF. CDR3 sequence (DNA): TGTGCCAGCAGGGCTACAGGGAACTATGGCTACACCTTC.

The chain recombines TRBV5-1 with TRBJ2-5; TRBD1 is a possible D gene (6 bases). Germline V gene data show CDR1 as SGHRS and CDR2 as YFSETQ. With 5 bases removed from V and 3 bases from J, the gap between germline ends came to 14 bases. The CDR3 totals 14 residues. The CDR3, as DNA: TGCGCCAGCAGTCCCCAGGGGCTGAAAGAGACCCAGTACTTC. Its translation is CASSPQGLKETQYF.

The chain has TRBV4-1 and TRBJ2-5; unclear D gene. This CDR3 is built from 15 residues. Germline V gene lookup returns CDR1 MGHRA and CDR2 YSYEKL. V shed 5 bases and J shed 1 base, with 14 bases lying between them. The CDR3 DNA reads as TGCGCCAGCAGCGCGGTGTCGGCACTCCAAGAGACCCAGTACTTC. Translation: CASSAVSALQETQYF.

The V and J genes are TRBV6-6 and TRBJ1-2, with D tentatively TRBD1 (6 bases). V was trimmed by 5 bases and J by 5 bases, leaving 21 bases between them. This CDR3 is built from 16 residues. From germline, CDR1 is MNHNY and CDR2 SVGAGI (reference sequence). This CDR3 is CASSSPLGTSRYGYTF. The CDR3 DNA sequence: TGTGCCAGCAGTAGCCCCCTCGGGACATCGAGGTATGGCTACACCTTC.

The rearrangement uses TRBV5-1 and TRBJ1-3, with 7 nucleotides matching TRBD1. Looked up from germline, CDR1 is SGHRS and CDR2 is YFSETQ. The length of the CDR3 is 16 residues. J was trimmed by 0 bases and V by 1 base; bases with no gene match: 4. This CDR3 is CASSLSTGASGNTIYF. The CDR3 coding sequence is TGCGCCAGCAGCTTGTCTACAGGGGCCTCTGGAAACACCATATATTTT.